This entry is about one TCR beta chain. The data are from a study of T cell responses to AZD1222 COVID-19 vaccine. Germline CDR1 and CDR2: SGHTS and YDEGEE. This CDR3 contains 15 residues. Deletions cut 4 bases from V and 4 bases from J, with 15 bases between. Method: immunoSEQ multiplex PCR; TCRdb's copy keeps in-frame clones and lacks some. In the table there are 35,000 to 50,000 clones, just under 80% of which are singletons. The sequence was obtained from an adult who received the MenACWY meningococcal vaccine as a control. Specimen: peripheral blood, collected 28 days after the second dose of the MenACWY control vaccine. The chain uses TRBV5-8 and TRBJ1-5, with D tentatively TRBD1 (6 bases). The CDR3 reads CASSVQGSRNQPQHF. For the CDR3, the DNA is TGTGCCAGCAGCGTACAGGGATCGCGGAATCAGCCCCAGCATTTT.